The 10 T cell receptor beta chains given below trace back to one sample, sequenced in a study of blood T cell repertoires in COVID-19. TCRdb keeps only in-frame clones here, not all; method: immunoSEQ multiplex PCR. The table records about 160,000 clones, approximately 84% of them present only once. Sequenced: peripheral blood. The receptor set was obtained from a man aged 40-49 years who had recovered from COVID-19.

A single count supports this clone. The J gene is TRBJ2-3, the V gene TRBV7-2, with TRBD2 matching 12 bases. The CDR3 sequence is 16 residues long. CDR1 is SGHTA, CDR2 FQGNSA, per germline. The J segment lost 6 bases and the V segment lost 5 bases, leaving 9 bases of the junction unmatched. CDR3 nucleotides: TGTGCCAGCAGCGGTCTAGCGGGAGGGCAGGGCGATACGCAGTATTTT. Translation gives CASSGLAGGQGDTQYF.

J is TRBJ2-7 and V is TRBV5-5; a weak D match, TRBD1 (5 bases). This CDR3 has 16 residues. V was pared by 1 base and J by 6 bases, with 20 bases between. Germline CDR1 and CDR2: SGHKS and YYEKEE (reference sequence). CDR3 DNA: TGTGCCAGCAGCTTGAAACCGACAGAGGCTCGTATCGAGCAGTACTTC. Its protein is CASSLKPTEARIEQYF.

The chain uses TRBV7-9 and TRBJ1-2, with TRBD1 matching over 7 bases. Germline CDR1 is SEHNR and CDR2 is FQNEAQ (reference sequence). This CDR3 has 16 amino acids. Germline trimming cut 2 bases from V and 8 bases from J; bases unmatched to any gene: 14. The CDR3 spells CASSLLDRTYRMGYTF. CDR3 in DNA: TGTGCCAGCAGCTTATTGGACAGGACGTATCGGATGGGCTACACCTTC.

The gene calls are TRBV7-2 and TRBJ1-1, with a possible D match to TRBD1 (6 bases). The V gene lost 1 base and the J gene lost 4 bases, with 16 bases spanning the gap. The length of the CDR3 is 16 residues. Germline-derived CDR1 and CDR2 are SGHTA and FQGNSA. CDR3 protein: CASSLGYRVSGTEAFF. In DNA, the CDR3 is TGTGCCAGCAGCTTAGGGTACAGGGTTTCGGGCACTGAAGCTTTCTTT.

The chain joins TRBV19 to TRBJ2-1; D remains unclear. V dropped 5 bases and J dropped 8 bases, with 7 bases sitting between them. The germline V gene has CDR1 LNHDA and CDR2 SQIVND (reference sequence). This CDR3 contains 11 residues. The CDR3 region is CASSWSDEQFF. The CDR3 coding sequence is TGTGCCAGTAGTTGGTCGGATGAGCAGTTCTTC.

The chain recombines TRBV7-2 with TRBJ2-7; a weak D match, TRBD2 (6 bases). Germline V gives CDR1 SGHTA, CDR2 FQGNSA. This CDR3 has 16 amino acids. Trimming took 1 base from V and 4 from J, leaving 17 bases between them. The CDR3 loop is CASSLVGSSASYEQYF. For the CDR3, the DNA is TGTGCCAGCAGCTTAGTAGGGTCTAGCGCTTCGTACGAGCAGTACTTC.

V gene TRBV28 combines with J gene TRBJ2-7; D gene uncertain. The CDR3 totals 13 residues. Germline V gives CDR1 MDHEN, CDR2 SYDVKM. The V end lost 2 bases, the J end lost 6 bases, and 11 bases lay between the germline ends. The chain's CDR3 is CASSLMGIGEQYF. The CDR3 nucleotides are TGTGCCAGCAGTTTAATGGGCATAGGCGAGCAGTACTTC.

This chain links TRBV28 with TRBJ2-5, with D perhaps TRBD1 (5 bases). This CDR3 spans 13 amino acids. V shed 5 bases and J shed 5 bases, with 12 bases lying between them. Germline V gene lookup returns CDR1 MDHEN and CDR2 SYDVKM. CDR3 nucleotide sequence: TGTGCCAGCAGTACACTCACAGGCGAGACCCAGTACTTC. Translating gives CASSTLTGETQYF. Full variable domain (missing parts from reference TRBV28 and TRBJ2-5): DVKVTQSSRYLVKRTGEKVFLECVQDMDHENMFWYRQDPGLGLRLIYFSYDVKMKEKGDIPEGYSVSREKKERFSLILESASTNQTSMYLCASSTLTGETQYFGPGTRLLVL.

This clone was recorded a few times. The rearrangement uses TRBV6-5 and TRBJ2-3; D possibly corresponds to TRBD2 (5 bases). The CDR3 runs 14 residues. V was clipped by 6 bases and J by 1 base, with 11 bases between them. Per the germline V gene, CDR1 is MNHEY and CDR2 is SVGAGI. CDR3 nucleotides: TGTGCCAGCAGCCCCTGGGGAGGCACAGATACGCAGTATTTT. Translating it yields CASSPWGGTDTQYF.

This clone occurred once. The chain carries TRBV7-8 and TRBJ2-1, with 7 nucleotides matching TRBD1. This CDR3 spans 14 amino acids. Germline V gene lookup returns CDR1 SGHVS and CDR2 FQNEAQ. The trim removed 5 bases at V and 6 bases at J, leaving 7 bases unmatched. CDR3: CASSPWTGLNEQFF. DNA for the CDR3: TGTGCCAGCAGCCCGTGGACAGGACTCAATGAGCAGTTCTTC.